This passage covers 9 T cell receptor beta chains from one sample sequenced in a study of T cell clonotyping in hematopoietic cell transplantation. Sequencing was performed with immunoSEQ multiplex PCR; in TCRdb, only in-frame clones are kept and a portion is missing. The sample consists of 27,000 or so clones, 95% of them appearing once. Sequenced material: peripheral blood mononuclear cells. These TCRs come from a man aged 50 to 59 in good health. Some clones in this sample may be carry-over from other donors' samples.

The chain links TRBV25-1 to TRBJ1-4, with 8 bases that match TRBD1. The trim removed 4 bases at V and 8 bases at J, leaving 3 bases unmatched. The CDR3 is 13 amino acids. CDR1 and CDR2 from the germline V gene are MGHDK and SYGVNS. This chain's CDR3 is CASSGQGREKLFF. The CDR3 DNA reads as TGTGCCAGCAGTGGACAGGGGAGAGAAAAACTGTTTTTT.

The J gene is TRBJ1-2, the V gene TRBV5-4; D may be TRBD1 (6 bases). Germline loops: CDR1 SGHNT, CDR2 YYREEE (reference sequence). The ends were cut back, 1 base at V and 3 bases at J, with 10 bases in the middle. CDR3 size: 14 residues. The CDR3 DNA follows: TGTGCCAGCAGCTTGCCGGGGGCGGACTATGGCTACACCTTC. It is translated as CASSLPGADYGYTF.

Details on this clone: One junction end disagrees with the germline gene, perhaps due to a read error. The chain employs TRBV28 and TRBJ2-7; TRBD2 is a possible D gene (6 bases). This CDR3 is built from 13 residues. CDR1 is MDHEN and CDR2 is SYDVKM in the germline V gene. CDR3 DNA: TGTGCCAGCAGTTTATCTGGGAGGCAGGAGTCCCACTTC. Translation: CASSLSGRQESHF.

The DNA for the CDR3 is TGTGCCAGCAAGGTAACTTCGAGCACAGATACGCAGTATTTT. It codes for CASKVTSSTDTQYF. The chain recombines TRBV2 with TRBJ2-3; D gene uncertain. CDR1 is SNHLY and CDR2 is FYNNEI in the germline V gene. The CDR3 is 14 amino acids. Deletions cut 7 bases from V and 0 bases from J, with 11 bases between.

The V and J genes are TRBV4-1 and TRBJ2-1; the match to TRBD2 covers 8 bases. This CDR3 region has 17 residues. Germline assignment: CDR1 MGHRA and CDR2 YSYEKL. Trimming at V came to 1 base and at J to 1 base, leaving 6 bases not matched to a gene. In nucleotides, the CDR3 is TGCGCCAGCAGCCAAGGAAGGGCGGGGGGATCCTACAATGAGCAGTTCTTC. Protein product: CASSQGRAGGSYNEQFF.

The chain recombines TRBV30 with TRBJ1-5; 8 bases are shared with TRBD1. V lost 5 bases to trimming and J lost 9 bases; unmatched junction nucleotides: 12. The CDR3 totals 14 residues. From germline, CDR1 is GTSNPN and CDR2 SVGIG (reference sequence). The CDR3 loop reads CAWATTGEYGPQHF. DNA of the CDR3: TGTGCCTGGGCCACGACAGGGGAGTACGGGCCCCAGCATTTT.

V usage is TRBV5-1 and J usage is TRBJ2-1; TRBD2 aligns across 10 bases. This CDR3 is built from 15 residues. Trimming at V came to 6 bases and at J to 7 bases, leaving 10 bases not matched to a gene. Germline V gene sequence: CDR1 SGHRS, CDR2 YFSETQ. Here the CDR3 DNA reads TGCGCCAGCATCCCCGGGACTAGCGCCCTAAATGAGCAGTTCTTC. Translating gives CASIPGTSALNEQFF.

This chain joins TRBV11-2 and TRBJ2-6; no definite D call. The germline CDR1 and CDR2 sequences are SGHAT and FQNNGV. This CDR3 has 18 amino acids. The V end was cut by 1 base, the J end by 0 bases, with 13 bases between. CDR3: CASSLGGNRFSGANVLTF. DNA for the CDR3: TGTGCCAGCAGCTTAGGAGGCAACCGATTCTCTGGGGCCAACGTCCTGACTTTC.

The genes are TRBV2 and TRBJ2-7, with 9 bases that match TRBD2. Germline V gene data show CDR1 as SNHLY and CDR2 as FYNNEI. This CDR3 is built from 14 residues. The junction had 5 bases not matched to a gene; V was cut back by 5 bases and J by 3 bases. The CDR3 protein is CASSLAGADYEQYF. The CDR3 nucleotides are TGTGCCAGCAGTTTAGCGGGGGCCGACTACGAGCAGTACTTC.